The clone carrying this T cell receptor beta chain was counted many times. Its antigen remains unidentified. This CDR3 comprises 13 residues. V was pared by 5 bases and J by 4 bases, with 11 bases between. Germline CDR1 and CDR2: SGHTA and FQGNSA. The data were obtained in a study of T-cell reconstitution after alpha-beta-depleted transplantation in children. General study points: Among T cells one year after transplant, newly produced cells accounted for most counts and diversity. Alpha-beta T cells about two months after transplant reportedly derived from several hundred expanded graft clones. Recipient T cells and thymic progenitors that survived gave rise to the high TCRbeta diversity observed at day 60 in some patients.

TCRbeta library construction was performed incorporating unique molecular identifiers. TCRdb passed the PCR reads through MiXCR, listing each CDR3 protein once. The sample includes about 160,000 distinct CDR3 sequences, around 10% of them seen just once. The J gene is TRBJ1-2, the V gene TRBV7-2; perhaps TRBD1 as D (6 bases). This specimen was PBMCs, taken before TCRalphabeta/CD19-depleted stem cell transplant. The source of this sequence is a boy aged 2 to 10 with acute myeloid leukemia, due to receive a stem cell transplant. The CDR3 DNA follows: TGTGCCAGCAGCCTCAGGGGTGGCTATGGCTACACCTTC. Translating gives CASSLRGGYGYTF.